This entry concerns a single T cell receptor (beta chain). The sample is drawn from a study of cytomegalovirus exposure and HLA in healthy donors. PCR employed 60 Vbeta and 13 Jbeta primers. TCRdb's table, derived via immunoSEQ multiplex PCR, lists solely in-frame clones and lacks some. The data contain about 69,000 clones, approximately 72% of them singletons. Sequenced: PBMCs. The receptor's source is a woman aged 25 to 39 in good health and CMV-seronegative.

CDR3 loop: CAIRTGQEAFF. The CDR3 nucleotides are TGTGCCATCAGGACGGGACAGGAAGCTTTCTTT. J is TRBJ1-1 and V is TRBV10-3; TRBD1 agrees at 7 bases. Germline lookup yields CDR1 ENHRY and CDR2 SYGVKD. V was pared by 6 bases and J by 8 bases, with 3 bases of the junction left unmatched. The CDR3 is 11 residues long.